The T cell receptor beta chain under discussion was sequenced for a study of regulatory T cells in long-lasting Graves disease. General observations from the study: Repertoires from persistent disease leaned toward TRBV28, TRBJ1-2 and TRBJ2-5. Persistent Graves' patients showed less TCR diversity than newly diagnosed ones.

The V segment lost 4 bases and the J segment 8 bases; nucleotides outside the gene matches: 7. Germline loops: CDR1 SNHLY, CDR2 FYNNEI. The CDR3 runs to 13 residues. Construction of the TCR beta libraries employed iRepertoire HTBI primers in conjunction with Arm-PCR of CDR3 regions. TCRdb reprocessed the multiplex PCR reads with MiXCR, giving one entry per CDR3 protein. Of about 660,000 distinct CDR3 sequences listed, 25% to 35% are singletons. Time point reported: persistent/refractory GD, antithyroid drugs over 5 years with positive TRAb. TCR sequences were obtained from RNA taken from PBMCs. In the case of this clonotype: Its antigen is undetermined.

The sequence was obtained from a female donor with Graves disease. Specimen: peripheral blood mononuclear cells (PBMCs), collected when the disease was refractory, from a patient treated with antithyroid drugs. This rearrangement joins TRBV2 to TRBJ1-2; 7 positions agree with TRBD1. The CDR3 spells CASSAQTGYGYTF. As DNA, the CDR3 is TGTGCCAGCAGTGCCCAGACAGGGTACGGCTACACCTTC.